The 19 T cell receptor beta chains given below trace back to one sample, sequenced in a study of cytomegalovirus exposure and HLA in healthy donors. A multiplex PCR was run with 60 Vbeta primers and 13 Jbeta primers. Clones were sequenced by immunoSEQ multiplex PCR, and TCRdb holds only the in-frame ones, with some missing. Of over 90,000 clones in the sample, about four fifths were seen once. The sample taken for sequencing was PBMCs. The source of these receptors is a man aged 35 to 55 in good health and CMV-seropositive.

Here the CDR3 reads CASSEAMPGRFF. The CDR3 nucleotides read TGCGCCAGCAGTGAGGCAATGCCTGGGAGGTTCTTC. The chain has TRBV10-2 and TRBJ2-1, with D possibly TRBD2 on 5 matching bases. V was cut by 2 bases and J by 15 bases, with 14 bases left in between. Germline lookup yields CDR1 WSHSY and CDR2 SAAADI. CDR3 length equals 12 residues.

The chain joins TRBV7-6 to TRBJ1-1; D not certain. V was clipped by 0 bases and J by 0 bases, with 5 bases between them. From germline, CDR1 is SGHVS and CDR2 FNYEAQ. The CDR3 sequence is 14 residues long. The CDR3 DNA is TGTGCCAGCAGCTTAGCGACACTGAACACTGAAGCTTTCTTT. It yields the protein CASSLATLNTEAFF.

V gene TRBV5-4 combines with J gene TRBJ2-7; 8 bases align to TRBD1. Unmatched junction bases numbered 4, after V lost 2 bases and J lost 0 bases. Germline V gene sequence: CDR1 SGHNT, CDR2 YYREEE (reference sequence). This CDR3 spans 15 amino acids. DNA of the CDR3: TGTGCCAGCAGCTTTGGCGGACAGGGCTCCTACGAGCAGTACTTC. Amino acid sequence: CASSFGGQGSYEQYF.

The CDR3 DNA follows: TGTGCCAGCAGCCAATTCAGCCGGGACAGGTCTGCCTACGAGCAGTACTTC. This codes for CASSQFSRDRSAYEQYF. V gene TRBV5-6 combines with J gene TRBJ2-7; TRBD1 matches 8 bases. The CDR3 is made up of 17 amino acids. The J segment lost 2 bases and the V segment lost 4 bases, leaving 14 bases of the junction unmatched. From germline, CDR1 is SGHDT and CDR2 YYEEEE.

The gene calls are TRBV5-1 and TRBJ2-7, with TRBD2 matching over 14 bases. This CDR3 contains 15 residues. Looked up from germline, CDR1 is SGHRS and CDR2 is YFSETQ. V trimming: 4 bases; J trimming: 2 bases; junction bases outside the gene matches: 2. The CDR3 spells CASSQGLAGAYEQYF. The DNA for the CDR3 is TGCGCCAGCAGCCAGGGACTAGCGGGAGCCTACGAGCAGTACTTC.

This chain links TRBV7-9 with TRBJ1-1, with D maybe TRBD1 (5 bases). This CDR3 contains 15 residues. Trimming stripped 0 bases from V and 4 bases from J, with 12 bases between. CDR1 is SEHNR, CDR2 FQNEAQ, per germline (reference sequence). CDR3 amino acids: CASSLAPGLGTEAFF. DNA for the CDR3: TGTGCCAGCAGCTTAGCACCAGGGCTGGGCACTGAAGCTTTCTTT. The full variable domain, with the rest looked up from reference TRBV7-9 and TRBJ1-1, is DTGVSQNPRHKITKRGQNVTFRCDPISEHNRLYWYRQTLGQGPEFLTYFQNEAQLEKSRLLSDRFSAERPKGSFSTLEIQRTEQGDSAMYLCASSLAPGLGTEAFFGQGTRLTVV.

The chain has TRBV7-9 and TRBJ2-7, with 7 bases identical to TRBD1. The CDR3 extends over 17 amino acids. Per germline, CDR1 SEHNR and CDR2 FQNEAQ (reference sequence). With V trimmed by 9 bases and J by 1 base, 18 bases remained unmatched. The CDR3 spells CASTHDRAHIPSYEQYF. CDR3 nucleotides: TGTGCCAGTACTCATGACAGGGCCCACATTCCTTCCTACGAGCAGTACTTC.

This chain uses TRBV5-5 with TRBJ1-2; D unclear. Trimming stripped 0 bases from V and 2 bases from J, with 11 bases between. CDR1 is SGHKS, CDR2 YYEKEE, per germline (reference sequence). This CDR3 is built from 15 residues. The DNA of the CDR3 is TGTGCCAGCAGCTTGGCGCTGGAGAGGAACTATGGCTACACCTTC. Translating it yields CASSLALERNYGYTF.

The chain employs TRBV11-3 and TRBJ2-1; tentative D call: TRBD1 (5 bases). This CDR3 contains 14 residues. Trimming removed 4 bases at V and 8 bases at J, with 15 bases between. Looked up from germline, CDR1 is SGHNT and CDR2 is YENEEA. CDR3 sequence (DNA): TGTGCCAGCAGCTCCGGACACCTTAGGGATGAGCAGTTCTTC. Protein: CASSSGHLRDEQFF. Full variable domain (missing parts from reference TRBV11-3 and TRBJ2-1): EAGVVQSPRYKIIEKKQPVAFWCNPISGHNTLYWYLQNLGQGPELLIRYENEEAVDDSQLPKDRFSAERLKGVDSTLKIQPAELGDSAVYLCASSSGHLRDEQFFGPGTRLTVL.

The V gene is TRBV30, the J gene TRBJ1-4; 7 nucleotides match TRBD1. Germline-derived CDR1 and CDR2 are GTSNPN and SVGIG (reference sequence). This CDR3 has 15 residues. The trim removed 1 base at V and 2 bases at J, leaving 4 bases unmatched. CDR3 DNA: TGTGCCTGGAGTGCGGGGACAGTGACTAATGAAAAACTGTTTTTT. Protein sequence: CAWSAGTVTNEKLFF.

This clone was seen a handful of times. The J gene is TRBJ1-1, the V gene TRBV6-5; D is possibly TRBD1 (5 bases). Trimming stripped 2 bases from V and 4 bases from J, with 11 bases between. The CDR3 has 14 residues. The germline V gene encodes CDR1 MNHEY and CDR2 SVGAGI. In nucleotides, the CDR3 is TGTGCCAGCAGTTACACCTCAGGGATCACTGAAGCTTTCTTT. Amino acids: CASSYTSGITEAFF.

The chain has TRBV2 and TRBJ2-7; 12 nucleotides align to TRBD1. CDR3 length equals 14 residues. V trimming: 4 bases; J trimming: 7 bases; junction bases outside the gene matches: 5. CDR1 and CDR2 (germline): SNHLY, FYNNEI. CDR3 sequence (DNA): TGTGCCAGCAGTGTGGGACAGGGGGCTGGTGAGCAGTACTTC. This translates into CASSVGQGAGEQYF.

This clone has more than one count but fewer than ten. The chain is built from TRBV5-1 and TRBJ2-7, with 9 bases matching TRBD1. Germline V CDR1 and CDR2: SGHRS, YFSETQ. The V segment lost 3 bases and the J segment 3 bases; nucleotides outside the gene matches: 10. This CDR3 is 16 amino acids long. The CDR3 DNA follows: TGCGCCAGCAGCTCCCCCGACAGGGGGAAGGGCTACGAGCAGTACTTC. As protein: CASSSPDRGKGYEQYF.

This chain connects TRBV29-1 to TRBJ1-1; TRBD1 matches 10 bases. The CDR3 runs to 13 residues. V was pared by 3 bases and J by 7 bases, with 5 bases of the junction left unmatched. Germline lookup yields CDR1 SQVTM and CDR2 ANQGSEA. In DNA, the CDR3 is TGCAGCGTTGAGGGACAGGGGATATATGAAGCTTTCTTT. Its translation: CSVEGQGIYEAFF. Variable domain in full (rest from reference TRBV29-1 and TRBJ1-1): SAVISQKPSRDICQRGTSLTIQCQVDSQVTMMFWYRQQPGQSLTLIATANQGSEATYESGFVIDKFPISRPNLTFSTLTVSNMSPEDSSIYLCSVEGQGIYEAFFGQGTRLTVV.

Only one count was recorded for this clone. This chain links TRBV6-5 with TRBJ1-5; perhaps TRBD1 as D (5 bases). There are 13 residues in the CDR3. Trimming stripped 11 bases from V and 0 bases from J, with 11 bases between. Germline V gene lookup returns CDR1 MNHEY and CDR2 SVGAGI. The CDR3 bases are TGTGCCCCTTGGGGGGATAGCAATCAGCCCCAGCATTTT. As protein: CAPWGDSNQPQHF.

The chain uses TRBV12-1 and TRBJ2-7; the table calls TRBD2, which could not be checked here. TRBV12-1 is listed as a pseudogene. The CDR3 is made up of 12 amino acids. CDR3 DNA sequence: TGTGCCAGCAGCGCGAGCTCCTACGAGCAGTACTTC. Translation: CASSASSYEQYF.

This clone appeared a single time. This chain uses TRBV9 with TRBJ2-1, with D possibly TRBD2 on 5 matching bases. Trimming cost V 0 bases and J 0 bases, with 10 bases left between them. The CDR3 spans 16 residues. Germline CDR1 SGDLS, CDR2 YYNGEE. The CDR3 protein is CASSVVGGYSYNEQFF. The CDR3 DNA follows: TGTGCCAGCAGCGTAGTGGGCGGGTACTCCTACAATGAGCAGTTCTTC.

The rearrangement uses TRBV7-2 and TRBJ2-1, with D unclear. Per the germline V gene, CDR1 is SGHTA and CDR2 is FQGNSA. V was trimmed by 4 bases and J by 0 bases, leaving 13 bases between them. The length of the CDR3 is 16 residues. The CDR3 sequence: CASSSRRGGSYNEQFF. CDR3 sequence (DNA): TGTGCCAGCAGCTCAAGGCGCGGCGGCTCCTACAATGAGCAGTTCTTC.

The V call is TRBV7-3, the J call TRBJ1-1; TRBD1 agrees at 8 bases. This CDR3 spans 17 amino acids. The trim removed 6 bases at V and 4 bases at J, leaving 16 bases unmatched. Germline CDR1 and CDR2: SGHTA and FQGTGA. This chain's CDR3 is CASSPGVTGAVGTEAFF. Written as DNA, the CDR3 is TGTGCCAGCAGTCCAGGAGTGACAGGGGCTGTTGGCACTGAAGCTTTCTTT.